This TCR beta chain was recovered during a study of cytomegalovirus exposure and HLA in healthy donors. On the study more broadly: Sequencing of some 200 million T cells in an earlier analysis found 100 million or so unique TCR beta sequences.

Study outcomes and limitations: CMV serostatus stood as the only immune exposure information on hand. Across donors, sequencing depth was assumed by presence/absence analyses to be roughly uniform.

A multiplex PCR was run with 60 Vbeta primers and 13 Jbeta primers. Using immunoSEQ multiplex PCR, the repertoire was profiled, and TCRdb retains in-frame clones only, with some absent. The sample lists about 150,000 clones; around nine tenths were seen once. As regards this clone: The antigen is unknown.

The TCR sequence derives from a woman in her late teens or twenties in good health and CMV-seronegative. Source material: PBMCs.

CDR3 sequence (DNA): TGTGCCACCCTGGCGGTGGACTACGAGCAGTACTTC. Translation: CATLAVDYEQYF. V is TRBV28 and J is TRBJ2-7; D is unresolved. Trimming removed 10 bases at V and 3 bases at J, with 13 bases between. Germline V CDR1 and CDR2: MDHEN, SYDVKM. This CDR3 spans 12 amino acids.